The rows below give T cell receptor beta chains drawn from one sample of a study of blood T cell repertoires in COVID-19. Here immunoSEQ multiplex PCR was the method, and the copy in TCRdb shows in-frame clones only, minus some. The table records 200,000 to 250,000 clones, roughly 81% of them present only once. Sequences were obtained from peripheral blood. The receptors were gathered from a man over 45 with acute or convalescent COVID-19. Both conserved end residues are part of each CDR3. D genes are given only for firm matches. Some rows have no size entry. The others give once, few or many, or a class for an expanded clone.

CDR3aa,CDR3nt,v_gene,j_gene,abundance,d_gene
CSVRPGETQYF,TGCAGCGTCAGGCCGGGGGAGACCCAGTACTTC,TRBV29-1,TRBJ2-5,-,-
CASSQAWGGWDRDGYTF,TGTGCCAGCAGTCAGGCTTGGGGTGGATGGGACAGGGACGGCTACACCTTC,TRBV28,TRBJ1-2,-,TRBD1
CASSLKSWRTGYEQYF,TGTGCCAGCAGTTTAAAATCGTGGCGCACGGGCTACGAGCAGTACTTC,TRBV27,TRBJ2-7,-,-
CASSSRMGLADSYEQYF,TGCGCCAGCAGCTCTAGAATGGGACTAGCGGACTCCTACGAGCAGTACTTC,TRBV5-1,TRBJ2-7,few,TRBD2
CASSQESSSGFHYEQYF,TGTGCCAGCAGCCAAGAATCGTCTAGCGGGTTCCACTACGAGCAGTACTTC,TRBV3-1/TRBV3-2,TRBJ2-7,few,TRBD2
CASSQDGGGYTF,TGTGCCAGCAGCCAAGATGGGGGGGGCTACACCTTC,TRBV4-2,TRBJ1-2,-,-
CASSYAGTANSPLHF,TGTGCCAGCAGTTACGCCGGGACAGCTAATTCACCCCTCCACTTT,TRBV6-5,TRBJ1-6,-,TRBD1
CASSTDNQETQYF,TGTGCCAGCAGCACAGACAATCAAGAGACCCAGTACTTC,TRBV5-4,TRBJ2-5,-,-
CASSLGGGGYEQYF,TGTGCCAGCAGCTTAGGGGGAGGAGGGTACGAGCAGTACTTC,TRBV7-8,TRBJ2-7,-,-
CASSHPGETQYF,TGTGCCAGCAGCCACCCCGGAGAGACCCAGTACTTC,TRBV3-1/TRBV3-2,TRBJ2-5,-,-
CAISGPGQGKVNTEAFF,TGTGCCATCAGTGGCCCGGGACAGGGGAAGGTGAACACTGAAGCTTTCTTT,TRBV10-3,TRBJ1-1,once,TRBD1
CASSFPQGNQPQHF,TGTGCCAGCAGTTTTCCGCAGGGAAATCAGCCCCAGCATTTT,TRBV28,TRBJ1-5,-,-
CASSDPSGGYSGANVLTF,TGTGCCAGCAGCGATCCTAGCGGAGGGTACTCTGGGGCCAACGTCCTGACTTTC,TRBV9,TRBJ2-6,-,TRBD2
CASSPRTGGEMVEKLFF,TGTGCCAGCTCACCCCGGACAGGGGGCGAGATGGTTGAAAAACTGTTTTTT,TRBV18,TRBJ1-4,once,TRBD1
CASSIFPRDSFTEAFF,TGTGCCAGTAGTATCTTCCCGCGGGACAGCTTCACTGAAGCTTTCTTT,TRBV19,TRBJ1-1,-,TRBD1
CAWSRQSANYGYTF,TGTGCCTGGAGTCGACAGTCAGCTAACTATGGCTACACCTTC,TRBV30,TRBJ1-2,-,-
CASSYYSGQNIYEQYF,TGTGCCAGCAGTTATTATTCGGGTCAGAATATCTACGAGCAGTACTTC,TRBV6-5,TRBJ2-7,-,-
CASSENRGANEKLFF,TGTGCCAGCAGTGAAAACAGGGGAGCTAATGAAAAACTGTTTTTT,TRBV2,TRBJ1-4,-,TRBD1
CASSYSWPSGGRETQYF,TGTGCCAGCAGTTACTCGTGGCCTAGCGGGGGTCGAGAGACCCAGTACTTC,TRBV6-7,TRBJ2-5,-,TRBD2
CASSLNPGAGANTGELFF,TGTGCCAGCAGCTTAAACCCGGGGGCGGGGGCCAACACCGGGGAGCTGTTTTTT,TRBV7-3,TRBJ2-2,-,-
CSTRTGEDTQYF,TGCAGCACGCGGACAGGGGAAGATACGCAGTATTTT,TRBV29-1,TRBJ2-3,-,TRBD1
CASKTGPYEQYF,TGTGCCAGCAAAACAGGTCCCTACGAGCAGTACTTC,TRBV28,TRBJ2-7,-,-
CASSLVSQGGGYTF,TGTGCCAGCAGCTTAGTTTCGCAAGGGGGCGGCTACACCTTC,TRBV7-8,TRBJ1-2,-,TRBD1
CAWSGGVNNSPLHF,TGTGCCTGGAGTGGGGGGGTCAACAATTCACCCCTCCACTTT,TRBV30,TRBJ1-6,-,-
CASSAERGLTYEQYF,TGTGCCAGCAGTGCTGAGCGAGGCCTGACCTACGAGCAGTACTTC,TRBV2,TRBJ2-7,-,-
CASSKTSPNYGYTF,TGTGCCAGCAGTAAAACTTCTCCGAACTATGGCTACACCTTC,TRBV2,TRBJ1-2,-,-
CASRLQGTGNTIYF,TGCGCCAGCAGGCTCCAGGGTACTGGAAACACCATATATTTT,TRBV5-1,TRBJ1-3,-,-
CASSLTGNNQPQHF,TGTGCCAGCAGCTTAACGGGGAACAATCAGCCCCAGCATTTT,TRBV7-2,TRBJ1-5,-,-
CASSLATGTSASPLHF,TGCGCCAGCAGCTTGGCTACCGGGACATCCGCTTCACCCCTCCACTTT,TRBV5-1,TRBJ1-6,-,-
CASSQQGHPRANTGELFF,TGTGCCAGCAGTCAGCAGGGACACCCTCGGGCGAACACCGGGGAGCTGTTTTTT,TRBV5-6,TRBJ2-2,-,-
CASSLINRETEAFF,TGTGCCAGCAGCTTAATTAACAGGGAGACTGAAGCTTTCTTT,TRBV7-3,TRBJ1-1,-,-
CSVRTGANEKLFF,TGCAGCGTCCGGACAGGGGCTAATGAAAAACTGTTTTTT,TRBV29-1,TRBJ1-4,-,TRBD1
CASSPPGYEQYF,TGTGCCAGCAGCCCGCCGGGCTACGAGCAGTACTTC,TRBV7-9,TRBJ2-7,-,-
CASSESTPGLTDTQYF,TGCGCCAGCAGTGAGTCGACTCCGGGTTTAACAGATACGCAGTATTTT,TRBV10-1,TRBJ2-3,-,-
CASSFRTGPYGYTF,TGTGCCAGCAGCTTTCGGACAGGCCCCTATGGCTACACCTTC,TRBV21-1,TRBJ1-2,-,-
CASSAHGQGTSPLHF,TGTGCCAGCAGCGCCCACGGACAGGGAACTTCACCCCTCCACTTT,TRBV9,TRBJ1-6,-,TRBD1
CASRSISPEAFF,TGTGCCAGCAGATCAATAAGCCCTGAAGCTTTCTTT,TRBV28,TRBJ1-1,-,-
CASSVDSNSPLHF,TGTGCCAGCAGCGTAGATAGTAATTCACCCCTCCACTTT,TRBV9,TRBJ1-6,-,-
CASSSSSGLDLDEQFF,TGTGCCAGCAGTTCCTCCTCGGGACTAGATCTCGATGAGCAGTTCTTC,TRBV28,TRBJ2-1,-,TRBD2
CASSSGPSGVWETQYF,TGTGCCAGTAGTTCAGGGCCTAGCGGGGTGTGGGAGACCCAGTACTTC,TRBV19,TRBJ2-5,-,TRBD2
CASSPLGGTEAFF,TGTGCCAGCTCACCTCTGGGGGGCACTGAAGCTTTCTTT,TRBV18,TRBJ1-1,few,-
CASSRSDSYNEQFF,TGTGCCAGCAGCCGCTCGGACTCTTACAATGAGCAGTTCTTC,TRBV3-1/TRBV3-2,TRBJ2-1,-,-
CATSGESDESSGNTIYF,TGTGCCACCAGCGGGGAGTCGGATGAAAGCTCTGGAAACACCATATATTTT,TRBV15,TRBJ1-3,-,-
CASSKDRAGGYTF,TGTGCCAGCAGTAAGGACAGGGCAGGGGGCTACACCTTC,TRBV6-2/TRBV6-3,TRBJ1-2,-,TRBD1
CASTLGTGRNTEAFF,TGTGCCAGCACCTTGGGGACAGGAAGGAACACTGAAGCTTTCTTT,TRBV28,TRBJ1-1,-,TRBD1
CASSLLTVQETQYF,TGCGCCAGCAGCTTGTTGACAGTACAAGAGACCCAGTACTTC,TRBV5-1,TRBJ2-5,-,-
CASSPRRKGSSGSEKLFF,TGTGCCAGCTCACCACGGCGAAAGGGTTCGTCGGGGAGTGAAAAACTGTTTTTT,TRBV18,TRBJ1-4,once,-
CASSEFPSEQYF,TGCGCCAGCAGTGAGTTCCCCTCCGAGCAGTACTTC,TRBV10-2,TRBJ2-7,few,-